The T cell receptor beta chain described here comes from a study of post-analysis software for immune sequencing data. Study at large: There were relapsing-remitting, secondary progressive and progressive-relapsing multiple sclerosis among the disease courses included.

This clonotype was observed a few times. Its target is unknown. Study-wide results and caveats: Compared against controls, patients with multiple sclerosis displayed significantly lower normalized Chao1 diversity.

Researchers reported that TCR beta cDNA libraries carried unique molecular identifiers. T cells, roughly 0.9 to 11 million of them, yielded some 540,000 cDNA molecules. TCRdb itself ran the PCR reads through MiXCR, one entry per CDR3 protein. The repertoire holds roughly 430,000 distinct CDR3 sequences, with over 30% as singletons. This clonotype was sampled from a girl aged 2 to 9 with multiple sclerosis. Sequenced sample: blood.

CDR3 in amino acids: CATSRGYPYEQYF. DNA of the CDR3: TGTGCCACCAGCAGAGGGTATCCTTACGAGCAGTACTTC. The genes are TRBV15 and TRBJ2-7, with D hard to call. Germline V gives CDR1 LNHNV, CDR2 YYDKDF (reference sequence). The CDR3 runs to 13 residues. Trimming removed 1 base at V and 4 bases at J, with 8 bases between. The entire variable domain, with the rest obtained from reference TRBV15 and TRBJ2-7, is as follows: DAMVIQNPRYQVTQFGKPVTLSCSQTLNHNVMYWYQQKSSQAPKLLFHYYDKDFNNEADTPDNFQSRRPNTSFCFLDIRSPGLGDTAMYLCATSRGYPYEQYFGPGTRLTVT.